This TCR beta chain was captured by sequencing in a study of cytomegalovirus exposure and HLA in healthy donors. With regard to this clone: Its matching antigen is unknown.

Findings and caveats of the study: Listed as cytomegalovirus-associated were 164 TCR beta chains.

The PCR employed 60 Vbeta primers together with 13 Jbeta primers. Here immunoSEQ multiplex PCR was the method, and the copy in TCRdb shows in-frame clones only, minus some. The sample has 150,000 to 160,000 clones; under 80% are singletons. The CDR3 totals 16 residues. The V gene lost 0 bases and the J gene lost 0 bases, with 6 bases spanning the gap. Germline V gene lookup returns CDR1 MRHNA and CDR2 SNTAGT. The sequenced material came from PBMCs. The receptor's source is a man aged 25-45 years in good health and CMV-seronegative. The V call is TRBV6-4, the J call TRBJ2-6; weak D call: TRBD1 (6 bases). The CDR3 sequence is CASSDSGGSGANVLTF. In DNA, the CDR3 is TGTGCCAGCAGTGACTCAGGGGGCTCTGGGGCCAACGTCCTGACTTTC.